This T cell receptor (beta chain) was sequenced for a study of patients and donors after allogeneic stem cell transplantation. This clonotype occurred a few times. Each CDR3 protein is one row after TCRdb ran MiXCR on the RT-PCR reads. The sample lists 80,000 to 90,000 distinct CDR3 sequences; around 48% were seen once. This TCR derives from a human donor who was either an allogeneic HSCT recipient or a stem cell or donor lymphocyte infusion donor (not recorded which). It is not recorded whose cells these are; they may come from a transplant donor. The sample taken for sequencing was blood, either unsorted or a sorted T cell fraction (not recorded which).

The CDR3 DNA reads as TGTGCCGTATCAAGTCAGTCAGCTAACTATGGCTACACCTTC. Its translation: CAVSSQSANYGYTF. The chain is built from TRBV6-6 and TRBJ1-2; D is unresolved. The CDR3 is made up of 14 amino acids. The V gene's germline CDR1 is MNHNY and CDR2 SVGAGI (reference sequence). With 11 bases removed from V and 0 bases from J, the gap between germline ends came to 16 bases.